A selection of T cell receptor beta chains follows, all from one sample in a study of metastatic and nonmetastatic thyroid tumors. TCRdb ran MiXCR on the PCR reads. The table has tens of thousands of clones, roughly 13% seen once. The sample comprised blood. The receptors shown here come from a female donor with papillary thyroid cancer or a benign thyroid nodule (not recorded which). Some clones in this sample may be carry-over from other donors' samples. The CDR3 runs from the conserved cysteine through the conserved F or W. The D gene is left open where the match is weak. Clone size is stated in some rows and not others, as once, few, many or a class when expanded.

d_call,v_call,clone_size,j_call,cdr3_aa,cdr3_nt
TRBD1,TRBV9,many,TRBJ2-1,CASSVGGQNNEQFF,TGTGCCAGCAGCGTAGGGGGACAGAACAATGAGCAGTTCTTC
NA,TRBV20-1,many,TRBJ1-1,CSAIPRGRATDTEAFF,TGCAGTGCTATTCCCCGAGGGAGGGCTACGGACACTGAAGCTTTCTTT
TRBD2,TRBV28,many,TRBJ2-1,CAAGLVGVNEQFF,TGTGCCGCGGGACTAGTCGGGGTTAATGAGCAGTTCTTC
NA,TRBV11-2,NA,TRBJ1-2,CASRKPTRCGYTF,TGTGCCAGCAGGAAGCCGACCCGCTGCGGCTACACCTTC
NA,TRBV4-2,many,TRBJ2-3,CASSQDPSEYTDTQYF,TGTGCCAGCAGCCAAGATCCTAGCGAGTACACAGATACGCAGTATTTT
TRBD1,TRBV20-1,NA,TRBJ1-1,CSAVPGGPTEALF,TGCAGTGCAGTGCCAGGGGGGCCCACTGAAGCTTTATTT
TRBD2,TRBV6-2/TRBV6-3,few,TRBJ2-7,CASRLAGAHEQYF,TGTGCCAGCAGACTAGCGGGAGCTCACGAGCAGTACTTC
TRBD1,TRBV28,many,TRBJ1-5,CASRRDRGYQPQHF,TGTGCCAGCAGGCGGGACAGGGGTTACCAGCCCCAGCATTTT
TRBD2,TRBV9,many,TRBJ2-1,CASSFSGRAAGRVGEQFF,TGTGCCAGCAGCTTCAGCGGGAGAGCCGCCGGAAGGGTGGGTGAGCAGTTCTTC
NA,TRBV6-1,NA,TRBJ1-6,CAITTARNSPLHF,TGTGCCATCACGACAGCCCGTAATTCACCCCTCCACTTT
NA,TRBV24-1,many,TRBJ2-3,CATSDRRAGYTDTQYF,TGTGCCACCAGCGATCGACGAGCGGGCTACACAGATACGCAGTATTTT
TRBD2,TRBV27,many,TRBJ2-3,CASTRDYLTDTQYF,TGTGCCAGCACTAGGGACTACCTCACAGATACGCAGTATTTT
NA,TRBV27,many,TRBJ1-6,CASSLYRSSYNSPLHF,TGTGCCAGCAGTTTATACAGGAGCTCCTATAATTCACCCCTCCACTTT
NA,TRBV6-2/TRBV6-3,medium-sized,TRBJ2-7,CASSYNQDAPYEQYF,TGTGCCAGCAGTTATAATCAGGACGCCCCCTACGAGCAGTACTTC
TRBD1,TRBV7-2,many,TRBJ2-7,CASSPWTGPYEQYF,TGTGCCAGCAGCCCTTGGACAGGACCCTACGAGCAGTACTTC
NA,TRBV6-1,many,TRBJ2-3,CASNAIGMNSDTQYF,TGTGCCAGCAATGCTATTGGGATGAATTCAGATACGCAGTATTTT
TRBD1,TRBV9,many,TRBJ1-3,CASSATGGVDGNTIYF,TGTGCCAGCAGCGCCACAGGGGGAGTTGATGGAAACACCATATATTTT
TRBD1,TRBV12-3/TRBV12-4,many,TRBJ2-7,CASRLDRGLSHEQYF,TGTGCCAGCAGATTAGACAGGGGGCTTTCCCACGAGCAGTACTTC
TRBD2,TRBV4-2,many,TRBJ2-6,CASSPQDSGRSGANVLTF,TGTGCCAGCAGCCCCCAAGATAGCGGGAGGTCTGGGGCCAACGTCCTGACTTTC
TRBD2,TRBV6-4,many,TRBJ2-2,CASSDGTSTGELFF,TGTGCCAGCAGTGACGGGACTAGCACCGGGGAGCTGTTTTTT
NA,TRBV6-1,many,TRBJ2-6,CASSPKYDSGANVLTF,TGTGCCAGCAGCCCAAAGTACGACTCTGGGGCCAACGTCCTGACTTTC
TRBD1,TRBV5-1,NA,TRBJ1-4,CASSLVTGGEKLFF,TGCGCCAGCAGCTTGGTGACAGGGGGTGAAAAACTGTTTTTT
NA,TRBV27,NA,TRBJ1-1,CASSLSGGWDTEAFF,TGTGCCAGCAGTTTATCAGGGGGGTGGGACACTGAAGCTTTCTTT
TRBD1,TRBV2,many,TRBJ1-5,CASSDSPGQNYQPQHF,TGTGCCAGCAGTGATTCACCGGGACAGAATTATCAGCCCCAGCATTTT
TRBD2,TRBV6-2/TRBV6-3,few,TRBJ2-3,CASSTSRLALNTDTQYF,TGTGCCAGCAGTACGAGCCGACTAGCTCTAAACACAGATACGCAGTATTTT
NA,TRBV24-1,many,TRBJ1-6,CATSDRDINSPLHF,TGTGCCACCAGTGATCGGGACATTAATTCACCCCTCCACTTT
NA,TRBV20-1,large,TRBJ2-7,CRGYEQYF,TGCAGGGGCTACGAGCAGTACTTC
NA,TRBV7-6,NA,TRBJ2-7,CASSPTGTIKYEQYF,TGTGCCAGCAGCCCTACCGGGACGATCAAGTACGAGCAGTACTTC
NA,TRBV20-1,NA,TRBJ1-5,CSATSPHTYSNQPQHF,TGCAGTGCTACCTCTCCGCATACCTATAGCAATCAGCCCCAGCATTTT
NA,TRBV5-6,many,TRBJ2-1,CASSPEGDWGYNEQFF,TGTGCCAGCAGCCCCGAGGGGGACTGGGGCTACAATGAGCAGTTCTTC
TRBD2,TRBV30,NA,TRBJ2-7,CAWSAGLAGDEQYF,TGTGCCTGGAGTGCGGGACTAGCGGGGGACGAGCAGTACTTC
TRBD2,TRBV12-3/TRBV12-4,many,TRBJ2-5,CASRGLASETQYF,TGTGCCAGCAGGGGACTAGCCAGTGAGACCCAGTACTTC